This passage covers 3 T cell receptor beta chains from one sample sequenced in a study of chemoradiotherapy in HPV16-positive cancers. Profiling relied on immunoSEQ multiplex PCR, and the TCRdb table lists in-frame clones only, not all of them. This table has under 35,000 clones, around 88% appearing once. Sample: blood, taken from a patient who underwent chemoradiotherapy. These receptors all come from a human donor with HPV-associated anogenital cancer.

The chain uses TRBV7-9 and TRBJ1-1; 8 bases agree with TRBD1. With 5 bases clipped from V and 5 bases from J, the junction kept 7 bases outside the gene matches. CDR1 is SEHNR, CDR2 FQNEAQ, per germline (reference sequence). This CDR3 is 14 amino acids long. CDR3 DNA sequence: TGTGCCAGCAGCATTCGGACAGGGAAGACTGAAGCTTTCTTT. Protein product: CASSIRTGKTEAFF.

The chain links TRBV29-1 to TRBJ1-3, with D possibly TRBD1 on 5 matching bases. Germline CDR1 reads SQVTM; CDR2 reads ANQGSEA. V was cut by 6 bases and J by 0 bases, with 12 bases left in between. This CDR3 region has 14 residues. The CDR3 sequence: CSVARDFSGNTIYF. The CDR3, as DNA: TGCAGCGTGGCACGGGACTTCTCTGGAAACACCATATATTTT.

The V and J genes are TRBV30 and TRBJ1-1, with unresolved D. The CDR3 extends over 11 amino acids. Germline CDR1 reads GTSNPN; CDR2 reads SVGIG (reference sequence). Trimming cost V 0 bases and J 7 bases, with 6 bases left between them. CDR3 region: CAWSVRGEAFF. The CDR3 region has the DNA TGTGCCTGGAGTGTACGAGGTGAAGCTTTCTTT. Full variable domain (missing parts from reference TRBV30 and TRBJ1-1): SQTIHQWPATLVQPVGSPLSLECTVEGTSNPNLYWYRQAAGRGLQLLFYSVGIGQISSEVPQNLSASRPQDRQFILSSKKLLLSDSGFYLCAWSVRGEAFFGQGTRLTVV.